A selection of T cell receptor beta chains follows, all from one sample in a study of blood T cells in healthy people across ages. MiXCR was run by TCRdb on the 5' RACE reads, yielding one entry per CDR3 protein. The table has 650,000 to 1,000,000 distinct CDR3 sequences, around 36% seen once. Sequences were obtained from blood. The receptors come from a man between 18 and 35 years old in good health. CDR3s include the opening cysteine and the closing phenylalanine or tryptophan. The D gene is left open where the match is weak. A row's size may be missing; if present it is once, few, many or a size class.

j_gene	d_gene	abundance	v_gene	CDR3nt	CDR3aa
TRBJ2-1	TRBD1	few	TRBV4-1	TGCGCCAGCAGCCCCCTGATGGACAGGGCCATCCATGAGCAGTTCTTC	CASSPLMDRAIHEQFF
TRBJ2-5	TRBD2	few	TRBV6-2/TRBV6-3	TGTGCCAGCAGCCCCGGGACTAGCGCCGCCGAGACCCAGTACTTC	CASSPGTSAAETQYF
TRBJ1-1	-	-	TRBV6-1	TGTGCCAGCACCCCCGGACGGACTTCCATGAGCACTGAAGCTTTCTTT	CASTPGRTSMSTEAFF
TRBJ2-1	-	-	TRBV28	TGTGCCAGCAGTGTCCGATGGGGGTACAATGAGCAGTTCTTC	CASSVRWGYNEQFF
TRBJ1-2	TRBD1	many	TRBV12-3/TRBV12-4	TGTGCCAGCATCCTAGGACAGGGGGCTTCTGGCTACACCTTC	CASILGQGASGYTF
TRBJ1-2	-	-	TRBV2	TGTGCCAGCAGAATATCCCAGGGTCCCAACTATGGCTACACCTTC	CASRISQGPNYGYTF
TRBJ1-4	-	few	TRBV4-3	TGCGCCAGCAGCCCTAGGATTTCAACTAATGAAAAACTGTTTTTT	CASSPRISTNEKLFF
TRBJ1-2	TRBD1	few	TRBV4-3	TGCGCCAGCAGCCAGGGGATGCGGAGGGGGCTTGGCTATGGCTACACCTTC	CASSQGMRRGLGYGYTF
TRBJ2-3	TRBD2	-	TRBV12-3/TRBV12-4	TGTGCCAGCAGCCAGACTAGCGGGGGGGATACGCAGTATTTT	CASSQTSGGDTQYF
TRBJ2-3	-	once	TRBV20-1	TGCAGTCCGAAGAGTAGGTATACGCAGTATTTT	CSPKSRYTQYF
TRBJ1-2	-	-	TRBV20-1	TGCAGTGCTAGACAAGAGCCAGGGGCTAACTATGGCTACACCTTC	CSARQEPGANYGYTF
TRBJ2-1	TRBD2	few	TRBV20-1	TGCAGTGCTAATGCCCCGGGGGGGGGCCGCAATGAGCAGTTCTTC	CSANAPGGGRNEQFF
TRBJ2-1	-	few	TRBV6-5	TGTGCCAGCAGTCCTCTCCTGGGGGTTGAGCAGTTCTTC	CASSPLLGVEQFF
TRBJ2-5	-	few	TRBV19	TGTGCCAGTACCGACCGGGGGACCAGAGAAGAGACCCAGTACTTC	CASTDRGTREETQYF
TRBJ1-6	-	-	TRBV12-3/TRBV12-4	TGTGCCAGCGACGGGGGGGGCTACTCTAATTCACCCCTCCACTTT	CASDGGGYSNSPLHF
TRBJ1-2	-	many	TRBV6-6	TGTGCCAGCAGTTTTGGATCGAGTCCCGCCTCCTATGGCTACACCTTC	CASSFGSSPASYGYTF
TRBJ2-3	TRBD2	-	TRBV12-3/TRBV12-4	TGTGCCAGCAGTTTAAGGTCCGGGCTAGCGGGGGGGATAGATACGCAGTATTTT	CASSLRSGLAGGIDTQYF
TRBJ1-1	-	few	TRBV6-5	TGTGCCAGCAGTCGAGGTGTCATGAACACTGAAGCTTTCTTT	CASSRGVMNTEAFF
TRBJ1-2	-	few	TRBV5-1	TGCGCCAGCAGCCCATCGACTTCGGCCCGAGGCTACACCTTC	CASSPSTSARGYTF
TRBJ2-1	-	-	TRBV6-5	TGTGCCAGCAGTTACACGAGGCCTACCCGGTCCTACAATGAGCAGTTCTTC	CASSYTRPTRSYNEQFF
TRBJ1-5	TRBD1	-	TRBV27	TGTGCCAGCAGTCCGTCCTCAGGGGGTAATAGCAATCAGCCCCAGCATTTT	CASSPSSGGNSNQPQHF
TRBJ1-2	-	-	TRBV7-2	TGTGCCAGCAGCTTACGGCAGAACTATGGCTACTCCTTC	CASSLRQNYGYSF
TRBJ2-1	TRBD2	-	TRBV20-1	TGCAGTGCCGCTGGCGTCAGACTAGCAGGGCAAGAGACCCAGTTCTTC	CSAAGVRLAGQETQFF
TRBJ1-5	TRBD1	-	TRBV20-1	TGCAGTGCTAAGGTCGGAGGACAGGGGTCCTATGGGCCCCAGCATTTT	CSAKVGGQGSYGPQHF
TRBJ1-1	TRBD1	-	TRBV12-3/TRBV12-4	TGTGCCAGCAGTACCCAGGGGGTAAACACTGAAGCTTTCTTT	CASSTQGVNTEAFF
TRBJ2-7	-	-	TRBV10-3	TGTGCCATCACTGAAACCGGTGAGCAGTACTTC	CAITETGEQYF
TRBJ1-2	TRBD1	-	TRBV28	TGTGCCAGCAGTCTGACCACAGGGGGTGGCTACACCTTC	CASSLTTGGGYTF
TRBJ1-5	-	-	TRBV28	TGTGCCAGCAGTTTACACAGGGCCTATAGCAATCAGCCCCAGCATTTT	CASSLHRAYSNQPQHF
TRBJ1-1	-	once	TRBV5-5	-	CASSWGTGNTEPFF
TRBJ1-2	TRBD1	-	TRBV20-1	TGCAGTGCCCGACAGGGTGCCTATGGCTACACCTTC	CSARQGAYGYTF
TRBJ2-3	-	-	TRBV7-9	TGTGCCAGCAGCCCTAAGGGAGCTTACACAGCTACGCAGTATTTT	CASSPKGAYTATQYF
TRBJ1-2	-	-	TRBV30	TGTGCCTGGACTGCCATGAACAAGGCTAACTATGGCTACACCTTC	CAWTAMNKANYGYTF
TRBJ1-5	-	few	TRBV7-2	TGTGCCAGCAGCCACAGGGCTGGGAATCAGCCCCAGCATTTT	CASSHRAGNQPQHF
TRBJ2-3	-	once	TRBV9	TGTGCCAGCAGCGTAGTTGGGGTGAAGCAGTATTTT	CASSVVGVKQYF
TRBJ2-3	TRBD2	few	TRBV12-3/TRBV12-4	TGTGCCAGCAGTCCGACGACACTAGCGGGAGCGGGAGATACGCAGTATTTT	CASSPTTLAGAGDTQYF
TRBJ1-5	-	-	TRBV28	TGTGCCAGCAGTTTACCAGCCTCTCAGGGGCCCCAGCATTTT	CASSLPASQGPQHF
TRBJ1-2	TRBD1	few	TRBV7-2	TGTGCCAGCAGCTTAATCGGACAGGGTAAAGGCTACACCTTC	CASSLIGQGKGYTF
TRBJ1-1	-	-	TRBV7-9	TGTGCCAGGGCCCCGACGGTTAACACTGAAGCTTTCTTT	CARAPTVNTEAFF
TRBJ1-2	-	-	TRBV6-6	-	CASSSSGGVGYTF